This entry concerns a single T cell receptor beta chain. This CDR3 has 12 residues. Germline loops: CDR1 SGHTA, CDR2 FQGNSA. V was trimmed by 5 bases and J by 8 bases, leaving 12 bases between them. These data belong to a study of patients and donors after allogeneic stem cell transplantation. TCRdb re-derived calls from the RT-PCR reads in MiXCR, one entry per CDR3 protein. This sample has around 240,000 distinct CDR3 sequences, with 12% to 15% found just once. The TCR originated in a human donor who was either an allogeneic HSCT recipient or a stem cell or donor lymphocyte infusion donor (not recorded which). It is not recorded whose cells these are; they may come from a transplant donor. The sample comprised blood, either unsorted or a sorted T cell fraction (not recorded which). The chain carries TRBV7-2 and TRBJ1-2, with a possible D match to TRBD1 (5 bases). The CDR3 region is CASSVDSGGYTF. CDR3 DNA: TGTGCCAGCAGCGTAGACAGTGGGGGCTACACCTTC.